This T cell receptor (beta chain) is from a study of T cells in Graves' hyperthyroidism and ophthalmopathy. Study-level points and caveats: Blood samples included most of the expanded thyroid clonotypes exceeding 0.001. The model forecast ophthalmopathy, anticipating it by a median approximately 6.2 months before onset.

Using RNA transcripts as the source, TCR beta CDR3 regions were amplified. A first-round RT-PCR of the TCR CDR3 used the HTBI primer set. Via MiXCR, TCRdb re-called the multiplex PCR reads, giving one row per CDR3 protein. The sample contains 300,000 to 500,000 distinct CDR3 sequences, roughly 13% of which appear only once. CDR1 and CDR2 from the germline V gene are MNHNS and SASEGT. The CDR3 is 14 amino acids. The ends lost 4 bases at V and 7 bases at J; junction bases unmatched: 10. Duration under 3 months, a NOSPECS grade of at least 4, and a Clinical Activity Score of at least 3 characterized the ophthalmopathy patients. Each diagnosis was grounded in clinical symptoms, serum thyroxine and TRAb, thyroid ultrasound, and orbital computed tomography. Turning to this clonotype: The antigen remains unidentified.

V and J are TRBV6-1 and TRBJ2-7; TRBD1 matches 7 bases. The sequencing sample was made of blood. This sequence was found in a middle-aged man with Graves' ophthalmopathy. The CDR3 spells CASSVDRVPGEQYF. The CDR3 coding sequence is TGTGCCAGCAGTGTTGACAGGGTCCCCGGGGAGCAGTACTTC.